This TCR beta chain derives from a study of T cells in Graves' hyperthyroidism and ophthalmopathy. In this sample, this clonotype turned up many times. Authors of the study amplified TCR beta CDR3 regions from RNA transcripts. Initially, a first-round RT-PCR of the TCR CDR3 employed the HTBI primer set. TCRdb re-called the multiplex PCR reads with MiXCR, one entry per CDR3 protein. The profile shows a few hundred thousand distinct CDR3 sequences, 15% to 18% of them singletons. CDR1 and CDR2 from the germline V gene are DFQATT and SNEGSKA (reference sequence). The CDR3 consists of 15 residues. V lost 2 bases, J lost 0 bases, and 10 bases lay in between.

The chain employs TRBV20-1 and TRBJ2-2, with D hard to call. Sequences were obtained from blood. The receptor comes from a young woman with Graves' hyperthyroidism. The CDR3 spells CSARISAANTGELFF. In DNA form, the CDR3 reads TGCAGTGCTAGAATCTCCGCCGCGAACACCGGGGAGCTGTTTTTT.